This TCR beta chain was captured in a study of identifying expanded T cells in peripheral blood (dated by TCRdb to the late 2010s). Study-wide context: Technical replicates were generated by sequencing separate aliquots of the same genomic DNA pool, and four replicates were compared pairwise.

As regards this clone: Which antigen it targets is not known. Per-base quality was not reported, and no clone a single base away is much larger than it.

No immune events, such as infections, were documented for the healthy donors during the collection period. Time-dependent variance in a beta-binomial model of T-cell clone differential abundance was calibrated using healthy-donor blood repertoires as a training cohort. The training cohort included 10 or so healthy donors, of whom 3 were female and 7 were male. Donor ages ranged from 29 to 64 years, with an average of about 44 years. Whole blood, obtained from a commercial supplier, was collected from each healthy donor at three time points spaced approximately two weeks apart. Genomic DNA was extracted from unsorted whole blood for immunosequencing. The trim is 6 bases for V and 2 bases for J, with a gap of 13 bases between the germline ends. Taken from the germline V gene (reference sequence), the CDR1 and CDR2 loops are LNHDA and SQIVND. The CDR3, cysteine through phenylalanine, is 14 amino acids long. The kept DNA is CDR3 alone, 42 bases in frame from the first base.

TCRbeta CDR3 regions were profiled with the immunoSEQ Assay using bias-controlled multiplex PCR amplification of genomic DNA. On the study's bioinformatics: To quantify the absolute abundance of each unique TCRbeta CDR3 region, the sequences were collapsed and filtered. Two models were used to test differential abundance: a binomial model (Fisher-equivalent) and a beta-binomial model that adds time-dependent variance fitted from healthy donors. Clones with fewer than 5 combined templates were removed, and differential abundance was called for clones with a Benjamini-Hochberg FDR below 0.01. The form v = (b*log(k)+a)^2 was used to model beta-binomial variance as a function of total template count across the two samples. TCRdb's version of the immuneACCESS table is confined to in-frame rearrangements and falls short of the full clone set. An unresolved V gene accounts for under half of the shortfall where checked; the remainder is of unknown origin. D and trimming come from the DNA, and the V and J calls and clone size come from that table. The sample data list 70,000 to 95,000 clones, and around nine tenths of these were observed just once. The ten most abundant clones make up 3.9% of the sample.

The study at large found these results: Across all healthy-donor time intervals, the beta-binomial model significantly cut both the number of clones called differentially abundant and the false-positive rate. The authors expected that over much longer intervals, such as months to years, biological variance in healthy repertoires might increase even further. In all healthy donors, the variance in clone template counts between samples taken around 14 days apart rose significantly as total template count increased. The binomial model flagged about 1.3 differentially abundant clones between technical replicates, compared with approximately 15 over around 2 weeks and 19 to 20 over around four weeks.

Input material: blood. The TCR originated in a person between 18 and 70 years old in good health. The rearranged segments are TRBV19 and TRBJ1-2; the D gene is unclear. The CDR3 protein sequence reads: CASRLGLANYGYTF. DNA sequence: TGTGCCAGTAGACTCGGACTGGCCAACTATGGCTACACCTTC.